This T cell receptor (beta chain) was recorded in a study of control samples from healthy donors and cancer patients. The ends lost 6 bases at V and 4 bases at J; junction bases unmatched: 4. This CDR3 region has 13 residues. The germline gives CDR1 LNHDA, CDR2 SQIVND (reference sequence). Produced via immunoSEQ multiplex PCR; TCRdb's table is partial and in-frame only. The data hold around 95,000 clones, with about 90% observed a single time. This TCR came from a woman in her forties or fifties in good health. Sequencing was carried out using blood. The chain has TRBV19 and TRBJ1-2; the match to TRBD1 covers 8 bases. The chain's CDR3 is CASRLQGGYGYTF. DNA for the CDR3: TGTGCCAGTAGATTACAGGGGGGCTATGGCTACACCTTC.